Below, one T cell receptor (beta chain) is given with its context. The ends were cut back, 3 bases at V and 3 bases at J, with 13 bases in the middle. The germline V gene has CDR1 SGHKS and CDR2 YYEKEE (reference sequence). This CDR3 contains 15 residues. The sample belongs to a study of CD8 T cells in ankylosing spondylitis. TCRdb re-called the 5' RACE reads through MiXCR, storing one row per CDR3 protein. The profile covers around 180,000 distinct CDR3 sequences, with 15% to 20% appearing a single time and 3.5% to 5% taken by the ten largest. Sequences were obtained from blood, either unsorted or a sorted T cell fraction (not recorded which). The TCR was taken from a male donor aged 10 to 30 with ankylosing spondylitis or in good health (not recorded which). The chain links TRBV5-5 to TRBJ2-1, with TRBD2 as a possible D gene (5 bases). The CDR3 DNA reads TGTGCCAGCAGCTCGGAGGTGACGGGCTACAATGAGCAGTTCTTC. Amino acid sequence: CASSSEVTGYNEQFF.